The rows below give T cell receptor beta chains drawn from one sample of a study of blood T cell repertoires in COVID-19. Profiling relied on immunoSEQ multiplex PCR, and the TCRdb table lists in-frame clones only, not all of them. The sample has under 300,000 clones; approximately 87% are singletons. The source material was peripheral blood. Receptors originate from a woman younger than 45 with COVID-19, enrolled during active disease. Each CDR3 is given with its conserved first and last residue. The D gene is left open where the match is weak. A clone size is listed for some rows: how often the clone was seen (once, few, many), or a class if it is expanded.

size	J	D	V	CDR3	DNA
-	TRBJ1-1	-	TRBV14	CASSQYMNTEAFF	TGTGCCAGCAGCCAGTATATGAACACTGAAGCTTTCTTT
-	TRBJ1-2	-	TRBV11-2	CASSRYYGYTF	TGTGCCAGCAGCCGGTACTATGGCTACACCTTC
many	TRBJ1-3	-	TRBV7-9	CASSLTNGNTIYF	TGTGCCAGCAGCTTGACAAATGGAAACACCATATATTTT
-	TRBJ1-6	TRBD1	TRBV7-8	CASSLGGQVYNSPLHF	TGTGCCAGCAGCTTAGGGGGACAGGTTTATAATTCACCCCTCCACTTT
-	TRBJ2-7	-	TRBV4-2	CASGVRGAGEVVQYF	TGTGCCAGCGGAGTCAGGGGCGCGGGAGAGGTGGTGCAGTACTTC
-	TRBJ1-4	TRBD1	TRBV2	CASSADRGQSDEKLFF	TGTGCCAGCAGCGCCGACAGGGGCCAGTCCGATGAAAAACTGTTTTTT
-	TRBJ2-7	TRBD1	TRBV29-1	CSVEDDRGRSYEQYF	TGCAGCGTTGAAGACGACAGGGGGCGATCCTACGAGCAGTACTTC
-	TRBJ2-7	-	TRBV11-3	CASSLGTSYEQYF	TGTGCCAGCAGCTTAGGCACATCCTACGAGCAGTACTTC
few	TRBJ2-7	-	TRBV7-9	CASSLGQVVPYEQYF	TGTGCCAGCAGCTTAGGACAGGTCGTTCCATACGAGCAGTACTTC
-	TRBJ2-7	TRBD2	TRBV12-5	CASGPWGGMYEQYF	TGTGCTAGTGGTCCATGGGGGGGGATGTACGAGCAGTACTTC
-	TRBJ2-5	TRBD2	TRBV7-2	CASSYRTSGRFGTQYF	TGTGCCAGCAGCTACCGGACTAGCGGGAGGTTTGGGACCCAGTACTTC
-	TRBJ2-7	TRBD1	TRBV27	CASSWDREGEQYF	TGTGCCAGCAGTTGGGACAGGGAAGGCGAGCAGTACTTC
-	TRBJ2-7	TRBD2	TRBV3-1/TRBV3-2	CASSQGSSGGYEQYF	TGTGCCAGCAGCCAAGGCTCTAGCGGGGGATACGAGCAGTACTTC
-	TRBJ1-5	-	TRBV28	CASLRGGTVGGQPQHF	TGTGCCAGCCTACGGGGGGGGACCGTAGGGGGGCAGCCCCAGCATTTT
-	TRBJ2-2	TRBD2	TRBV18	CASSPPLAGDTGELFF	TGTGCCAGCTCACCACCACTAGCGGGGGACACCGGGGAGCTGTTTTTT
-	TRBJ2-5	TRBD2	TRBV5-1	CASSVYPRAGEWETQYF	TGCGCCAGCAGCGTTTATCCCCGAGCGGGGGAGTGGGAGACCCAGTACTTC
-	TRBJ2-5	TRBD2	TRBV30	CAWTGGETQYF	TGTGCCTGGACGGGGGGGGAGACCCAGTACTTC
-	TRBJ1-1	-	TRBV5-1	CASSLTGRNTEAFF	TGCGCCAGCAGCTTGACCGGTCGAAACACTGAAGCTTTCTTT
once	TRBJ1-5	TRBD1	TRBV7-9	CASSLGQGIQPQHF	TGTGCCAGCAGCTTAGGACAGGGGATTCAGCCCCAGCATTTT
once	TRBJ2-1	-	TRBV27	CASSSHGGNEQFF	TGTGCCAGCAGTTCGCACGGCGGTAATGAGCAGTTCTTC
-	TRBJ2-1	-	TRBV3-1/TRBV3-2	CASSQAGGNEQFF	TGTGCCAGCAGCCAAGCCGGGGGCAATGAGCAGTTCTTC
-	TRBJ1-1	TRBD1	TRBV5-4	CASSYSGTGLPEAFF	TGTGCCAGCAGCTACTCCGGGACAGGGCTACCTGAAGCTTTCTTT
-	TRBJ1-5	TRBD1	TRBV13	CASSLGGTGVGQPQHF	TGTGCCAGCAGCTTAGGGGGGACAGGCGTTGGTCAGCCCCAGCATTTT
-	TRBJ1-3	-	TRBV7-2	CASRRGGEGNTIYF	TGTGCCAGCAGGAGGGGGGGCGAGGGGAACACCATATATTTT
-	TRBJ1-4	-	TRBV10-1	CASRGASTNEKLFF	TGCGCCAGCAGGGGGGCCTCTACTAATGAAAAACTGTTTTTT
-	TRBJ2-1	TRBD2	TRBV28	CASSLNEEAGYNEQFF	TGTGCCAGCAGTTTAAATGAGGAAGCGGGGTACAATGAGCAGTTCTTC
-	TRBJ2-7	-	TRBV6-5	CASRDGTVKEQYF	TGTGCCAGCAGGGATGGGACTGTGAAGGAGCAGTACTTC
few	TRBJ1-1	-	TRBV7-9	CASSPGPRSTEAFF	TGTGCCAGCAGCCCAGGGCCACGGAGCACTGAAGCTTTCTTT
-	TRBJ1-2	TRBD1	TRBV6-5	CASRTLTGGYGYTF	TGTGCCAGCAGGACCCTGACAGGGGGCTATGGCTACACCTTC
-	TRBJ2-3	TRBD2	TRBV5-5	CASSLALAGGPSTDTQYF	TGTGCCAGCAGCTTGGCGCTAGCGGGGGGACCTAGCACAGATACGCAGTATTTT
-	TRBJ2-5	-	TRBV14	CASRNNRDPQETQYF	TGTGCCAGCAGGAACAACAGGGACCCCCAAGAGACCCAGTACTTC
-	TRBJ2-7	TRBD2	TRBV11-2	CASSLDGGLVSSEQYF	TGTGCCAGCAGCTTAGATGGTGGACTAGTATCTTCCGAGCAGTACTTC
-	TRBJ2-5	TRBD2	TRBV2	CASGPGGGKTQYF	TGTGCCAGCGGACCGGGGGGGGGAAAGACCCAGTACTTC
-	TRBJ1-4	-	TRBV18	CASSPRRTEGWELFF	TGTGCCAGCTCACCACGGCGGACTGAGGGTTGGGAACTGTTTTTT
-	TRBJ2-7	-	TRBV13	CASREGTGPYEQYF	TGTGCCAGCAGGGAAGGTACAGGTCCCTACGAGCAGTACTTC
-	TRBJ2-7	-	TRBV2	CASSAPRGGEQYF	TGTGCCAGCAGTGCTCCTCGAGGTGGCGAGCAGTACTTC
-	TRBJ2-3	TRBD2	TRBV2	CASSDRTSGGSLFTDTQYF	TGTGCCAGCAGTGATCGGACTAGCGGGGGGAGTCTTTTCACAGATACGCAGTATTTT
-	TRBJ1-2	TRBD1	TRBV5-8	CASSFLDRGSYGYTF	TGTGCCAGCAGCTTTTTAGACAGGGGCTCCTATGGCTACACCTTC
-	TRBJ1-1	TRBD1	TRBV28	CASTVPGTGGTEAFF	TGTGCCAGCACCGTACCCGGGACAGGGGGCACTGAAGCTTTCTTT
few	TRBJ2-1	TRBD1	TRBV7-8	CASRDRGSHEQFF	TGTGCCAGCCGGGACAGGGGTTCCCATGAGCAGTTCTTC
-	TRBJ2-1	-	TRBV5-1	CASSLEGKGEQFF	TGCGCCAGCAGCTTGGAGGGGAAGGGTGAGCAGTTCTTC
-	TRBJ2-5	TRBD1	TRBV10-1	CASSRGGERTQYF	TGCGCCAGCAGTCGAGGGGGCGAGCGAACCCAGTACTTC
-	TRBJ2-7	TRBD2	TRBV18	CASSPPGRLAGAEQYF	TGTGCCAGCTCACCACCGGGTCGACTAGCGGGGGCCGAGCAGTACTTC
once	TRBJ1-4	TRBD1	TRBV7-8	CASSAHRGLSEKLFF	TGTGCCAGCAGCGCCCACAGGGGGCTTAGTGAAAAACTGTTTTTT
-	TRBJ2-5	TRBD2	TRBV13	CASSSSGGVQETQYF	TGTGCCAGCAGCTCCAGCGGGGGAGTCCAAGAGACCCAGTACTTC